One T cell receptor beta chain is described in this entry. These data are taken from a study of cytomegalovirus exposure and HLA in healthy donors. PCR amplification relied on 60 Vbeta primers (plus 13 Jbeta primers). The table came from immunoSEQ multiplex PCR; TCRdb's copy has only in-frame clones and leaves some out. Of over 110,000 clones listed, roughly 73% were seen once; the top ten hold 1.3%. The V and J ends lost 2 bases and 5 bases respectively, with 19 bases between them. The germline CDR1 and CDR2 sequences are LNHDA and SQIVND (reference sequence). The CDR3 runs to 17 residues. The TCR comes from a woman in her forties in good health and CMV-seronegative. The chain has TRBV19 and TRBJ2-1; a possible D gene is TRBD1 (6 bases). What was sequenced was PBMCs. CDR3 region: CASSIRTPPDRHNEQFF. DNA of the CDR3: TGTGCCAGTAGTATAAGGACGCCTCCGGACAGACACAATGAGCAGTTCTTC.